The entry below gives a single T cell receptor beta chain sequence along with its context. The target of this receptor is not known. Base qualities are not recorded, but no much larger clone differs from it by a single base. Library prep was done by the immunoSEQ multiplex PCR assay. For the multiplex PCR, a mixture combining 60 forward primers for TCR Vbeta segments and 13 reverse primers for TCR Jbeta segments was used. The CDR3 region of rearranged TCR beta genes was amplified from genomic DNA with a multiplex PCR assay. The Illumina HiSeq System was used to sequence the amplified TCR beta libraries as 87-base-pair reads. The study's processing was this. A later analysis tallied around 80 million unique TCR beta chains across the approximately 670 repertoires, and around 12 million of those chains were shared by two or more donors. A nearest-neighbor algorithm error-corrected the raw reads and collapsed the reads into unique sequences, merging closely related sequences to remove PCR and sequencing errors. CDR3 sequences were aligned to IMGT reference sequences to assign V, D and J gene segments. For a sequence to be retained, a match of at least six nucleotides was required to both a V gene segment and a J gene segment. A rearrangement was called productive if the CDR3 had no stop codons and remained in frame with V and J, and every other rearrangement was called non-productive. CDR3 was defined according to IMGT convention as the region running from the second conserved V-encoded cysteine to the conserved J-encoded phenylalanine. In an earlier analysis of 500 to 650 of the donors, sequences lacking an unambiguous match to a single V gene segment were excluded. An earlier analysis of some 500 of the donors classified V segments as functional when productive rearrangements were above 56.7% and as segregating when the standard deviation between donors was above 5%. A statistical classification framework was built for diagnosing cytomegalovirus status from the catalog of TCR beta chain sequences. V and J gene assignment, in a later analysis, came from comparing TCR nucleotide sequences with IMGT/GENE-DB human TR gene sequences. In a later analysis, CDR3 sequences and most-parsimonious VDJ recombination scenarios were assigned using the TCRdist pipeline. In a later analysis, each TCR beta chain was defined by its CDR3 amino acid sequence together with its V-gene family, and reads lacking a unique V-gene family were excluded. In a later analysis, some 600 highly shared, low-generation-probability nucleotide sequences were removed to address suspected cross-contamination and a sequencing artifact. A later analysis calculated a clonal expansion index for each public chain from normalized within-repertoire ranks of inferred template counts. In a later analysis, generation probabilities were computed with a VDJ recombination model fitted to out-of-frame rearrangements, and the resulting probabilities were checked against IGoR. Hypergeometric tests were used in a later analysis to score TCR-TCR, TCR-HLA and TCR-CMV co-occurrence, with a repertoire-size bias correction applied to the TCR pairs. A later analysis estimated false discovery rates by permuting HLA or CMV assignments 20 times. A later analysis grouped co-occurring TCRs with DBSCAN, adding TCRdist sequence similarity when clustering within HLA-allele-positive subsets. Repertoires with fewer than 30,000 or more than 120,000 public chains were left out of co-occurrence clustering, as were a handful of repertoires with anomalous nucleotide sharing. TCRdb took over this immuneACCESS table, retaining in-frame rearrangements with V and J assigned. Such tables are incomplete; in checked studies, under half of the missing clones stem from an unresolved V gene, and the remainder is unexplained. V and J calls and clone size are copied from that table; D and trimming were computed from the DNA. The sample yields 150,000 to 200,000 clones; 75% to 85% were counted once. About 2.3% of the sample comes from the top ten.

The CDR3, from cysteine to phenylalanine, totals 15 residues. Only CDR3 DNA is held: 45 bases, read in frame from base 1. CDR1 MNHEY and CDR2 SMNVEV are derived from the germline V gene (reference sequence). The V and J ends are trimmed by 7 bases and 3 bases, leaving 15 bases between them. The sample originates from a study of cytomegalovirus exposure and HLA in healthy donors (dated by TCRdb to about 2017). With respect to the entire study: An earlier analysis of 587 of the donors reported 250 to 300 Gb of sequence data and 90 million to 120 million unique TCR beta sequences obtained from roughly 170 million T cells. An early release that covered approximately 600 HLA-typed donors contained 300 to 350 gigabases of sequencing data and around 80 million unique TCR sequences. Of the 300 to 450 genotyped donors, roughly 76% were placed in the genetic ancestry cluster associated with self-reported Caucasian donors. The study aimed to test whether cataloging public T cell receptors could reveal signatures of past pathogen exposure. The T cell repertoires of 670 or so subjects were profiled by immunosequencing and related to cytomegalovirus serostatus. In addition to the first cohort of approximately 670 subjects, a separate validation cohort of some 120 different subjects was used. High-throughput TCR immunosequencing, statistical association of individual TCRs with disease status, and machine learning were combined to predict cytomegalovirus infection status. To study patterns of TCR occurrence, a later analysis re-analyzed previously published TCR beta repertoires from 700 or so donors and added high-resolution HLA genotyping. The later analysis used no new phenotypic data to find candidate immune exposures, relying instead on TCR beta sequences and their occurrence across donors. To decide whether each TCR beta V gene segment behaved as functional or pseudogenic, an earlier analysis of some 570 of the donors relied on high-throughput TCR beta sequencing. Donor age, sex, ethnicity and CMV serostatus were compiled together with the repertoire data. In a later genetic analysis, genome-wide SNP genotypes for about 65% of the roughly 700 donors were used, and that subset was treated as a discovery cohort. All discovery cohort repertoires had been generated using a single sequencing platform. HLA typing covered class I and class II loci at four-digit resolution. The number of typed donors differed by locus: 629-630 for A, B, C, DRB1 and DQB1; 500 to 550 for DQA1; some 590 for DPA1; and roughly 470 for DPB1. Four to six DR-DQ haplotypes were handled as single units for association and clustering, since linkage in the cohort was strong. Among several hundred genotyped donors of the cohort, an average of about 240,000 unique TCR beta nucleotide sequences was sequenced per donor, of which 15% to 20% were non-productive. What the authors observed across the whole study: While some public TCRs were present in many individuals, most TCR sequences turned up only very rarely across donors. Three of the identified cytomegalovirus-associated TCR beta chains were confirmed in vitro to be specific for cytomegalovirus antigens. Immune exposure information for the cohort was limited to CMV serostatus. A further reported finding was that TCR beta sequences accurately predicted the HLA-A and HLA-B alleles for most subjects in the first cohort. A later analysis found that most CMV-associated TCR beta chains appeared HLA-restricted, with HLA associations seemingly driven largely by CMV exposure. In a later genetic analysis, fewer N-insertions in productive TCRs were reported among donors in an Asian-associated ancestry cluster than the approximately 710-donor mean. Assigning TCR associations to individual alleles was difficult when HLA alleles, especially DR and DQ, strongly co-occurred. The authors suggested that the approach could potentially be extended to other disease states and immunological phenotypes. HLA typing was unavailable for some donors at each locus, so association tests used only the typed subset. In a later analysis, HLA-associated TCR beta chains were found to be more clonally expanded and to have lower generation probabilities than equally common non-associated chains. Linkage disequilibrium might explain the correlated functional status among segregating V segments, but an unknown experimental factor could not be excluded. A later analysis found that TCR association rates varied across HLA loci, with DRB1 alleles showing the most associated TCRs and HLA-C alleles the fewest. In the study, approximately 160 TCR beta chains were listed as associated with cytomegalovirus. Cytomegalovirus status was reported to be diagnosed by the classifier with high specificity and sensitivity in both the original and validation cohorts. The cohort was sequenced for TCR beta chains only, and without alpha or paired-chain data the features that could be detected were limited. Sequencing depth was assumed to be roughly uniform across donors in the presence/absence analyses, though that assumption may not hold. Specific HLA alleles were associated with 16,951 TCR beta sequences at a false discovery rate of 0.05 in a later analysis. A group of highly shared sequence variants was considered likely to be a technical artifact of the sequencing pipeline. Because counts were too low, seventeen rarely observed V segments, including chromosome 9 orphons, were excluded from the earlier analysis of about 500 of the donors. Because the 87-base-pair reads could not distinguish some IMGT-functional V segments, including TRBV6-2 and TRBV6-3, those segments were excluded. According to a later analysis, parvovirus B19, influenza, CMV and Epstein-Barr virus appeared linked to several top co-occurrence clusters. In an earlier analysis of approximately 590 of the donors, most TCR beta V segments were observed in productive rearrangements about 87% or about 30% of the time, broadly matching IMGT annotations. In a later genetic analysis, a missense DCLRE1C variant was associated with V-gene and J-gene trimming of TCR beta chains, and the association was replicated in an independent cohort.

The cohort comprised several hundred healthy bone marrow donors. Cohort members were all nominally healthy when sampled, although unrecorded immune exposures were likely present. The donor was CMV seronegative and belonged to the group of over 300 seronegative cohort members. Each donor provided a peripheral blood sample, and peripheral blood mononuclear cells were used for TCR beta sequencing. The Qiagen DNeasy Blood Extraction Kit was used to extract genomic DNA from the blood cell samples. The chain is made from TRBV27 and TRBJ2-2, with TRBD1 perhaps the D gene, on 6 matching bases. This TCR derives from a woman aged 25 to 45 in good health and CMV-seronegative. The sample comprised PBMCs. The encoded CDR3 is CASTTTGWDTGELFF. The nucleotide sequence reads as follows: TGTGCCAGCACCACTACAGGGTGGGACACCGGGGAGCTGTTTTTT.